This T cell receptor (beta chain) originates from a study of blood T cell repertoires in COVID-19. Study-wide background: Both acute and convalescent COVID-19 samples were obtained from the United States, Italy and Spain. PBMCs, B-cell-depleted T cells, or T cells were the source of the cDNA or gDNA that made up the material.

The V end was cut by 0 bases, the J end by 2 bases, with 13 bases between. The CDR3 has 15 residues. The V gene's germline CDR1 is GTSNPN and CDR2 SVGIG (reference sequence). Under the authors' procedure: Reference gene primer amplification in the assay estimated nucleated cell counts. Here immunoSEQ multiplex PCR was the method, and the copy in TCRdb shows in-frame clones only, minus some. V and J calls and clone size are copied from that table; D and trimming were computed from the DNA. The data show 130,000 to 150,000 clones, about nine tenths seen once. The TCR sequence derives from a human donor in a cohort sampled during active COVID-19. The V gene is TRBV30, the J gene TRBJ2-5, with D perhaps matching TRBD2 (5 bases). Sequencing used peripheral blood. CDR3 protein: CAWSVLVTAQETQYF. CDR3 coding DNA: TGTGCCTGGAGTGTACTAGTGACTGCTCAAGAGACCCAGTACTTC. The whole variable domain, filled in from reference TRBV30 and TRBJ2-5, reads SQTIHQWPATLVQPVGSPLSLECTVEGTSNPNLYWYRQAAGRGLQLLFYSVGIGQISSEVPQNLSASRPQDRQFILSSKKLLLSDSGFYLCAWSVLVTAQETQYFGPGTRLLVL.